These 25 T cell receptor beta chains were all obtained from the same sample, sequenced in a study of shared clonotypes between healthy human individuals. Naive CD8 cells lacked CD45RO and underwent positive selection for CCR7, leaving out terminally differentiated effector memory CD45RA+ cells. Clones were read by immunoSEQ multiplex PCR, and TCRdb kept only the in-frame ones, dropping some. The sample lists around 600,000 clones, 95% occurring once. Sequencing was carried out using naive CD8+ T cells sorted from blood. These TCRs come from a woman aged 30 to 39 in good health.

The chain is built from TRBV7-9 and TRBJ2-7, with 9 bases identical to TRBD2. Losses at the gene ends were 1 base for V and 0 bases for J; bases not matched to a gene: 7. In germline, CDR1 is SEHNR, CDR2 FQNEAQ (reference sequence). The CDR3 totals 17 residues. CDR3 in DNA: TGTGCCAGCAGCTTAGAGTCCGGGACTAGCTTCTCCTACGAGCAGTACTTC. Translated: CASSLESGTSFSYEQYF.

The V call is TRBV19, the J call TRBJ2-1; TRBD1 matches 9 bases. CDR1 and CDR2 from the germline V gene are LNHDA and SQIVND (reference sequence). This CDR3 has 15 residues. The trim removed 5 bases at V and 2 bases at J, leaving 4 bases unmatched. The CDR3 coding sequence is TGTGCCAGTAGTTTCGGGACAGGGCCCTACAATGAGCAGTTCTTC. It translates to CASSFGTGPYNEQFF.

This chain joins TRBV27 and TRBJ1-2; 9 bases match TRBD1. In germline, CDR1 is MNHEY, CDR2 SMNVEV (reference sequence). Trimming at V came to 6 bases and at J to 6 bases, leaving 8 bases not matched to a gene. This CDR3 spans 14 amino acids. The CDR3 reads CASSSYRGLHGYTF. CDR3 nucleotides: TGTGCCAGCAGCTCATACAGGGGGCTTCATGGCTACACCTTC.

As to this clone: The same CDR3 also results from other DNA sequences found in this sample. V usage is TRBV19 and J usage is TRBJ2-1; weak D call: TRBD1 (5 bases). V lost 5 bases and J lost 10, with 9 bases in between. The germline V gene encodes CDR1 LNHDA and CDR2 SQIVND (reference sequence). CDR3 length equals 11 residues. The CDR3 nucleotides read TGTGCCAGTAGTGGGGCATCCGAGCAGTTCTTC. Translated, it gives CASSGASEQFF. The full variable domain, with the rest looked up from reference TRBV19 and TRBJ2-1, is DGGITQSPKYLFRKEGQNVTLSCEQNLNHDAMYWYRQDPGQGLRLIYYSQIVNDFQKGDIAEGYSVSREKKESFPLTVTSAQKNPTAFYLCASSGASEQFFGPGTRLTVL.

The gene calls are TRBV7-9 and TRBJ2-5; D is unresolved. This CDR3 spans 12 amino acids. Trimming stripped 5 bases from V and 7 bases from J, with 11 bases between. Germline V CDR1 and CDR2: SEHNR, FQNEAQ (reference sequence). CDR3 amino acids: CASSQMTGTQYF. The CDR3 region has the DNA TGTGCCAGCAGCCAGATGACGGGGACCCAGTACTTC.

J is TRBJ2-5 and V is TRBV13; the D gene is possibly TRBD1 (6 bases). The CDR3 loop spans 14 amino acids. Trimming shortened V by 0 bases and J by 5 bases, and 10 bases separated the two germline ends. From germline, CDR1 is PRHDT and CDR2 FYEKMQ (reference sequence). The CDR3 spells CASSLGQGRETQYF. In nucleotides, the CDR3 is TGTGCCAGCAGCTTAGGACAGGGTCGGGAGACCCAGTACTTC.

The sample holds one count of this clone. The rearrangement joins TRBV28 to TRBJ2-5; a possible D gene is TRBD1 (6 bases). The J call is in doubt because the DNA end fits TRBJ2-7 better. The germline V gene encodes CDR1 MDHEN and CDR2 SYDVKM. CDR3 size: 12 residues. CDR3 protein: CASRGAIYEQYF. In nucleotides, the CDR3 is TGTGCCAGCAGGGGGGCCATCTACGAGCAGTACTTC.

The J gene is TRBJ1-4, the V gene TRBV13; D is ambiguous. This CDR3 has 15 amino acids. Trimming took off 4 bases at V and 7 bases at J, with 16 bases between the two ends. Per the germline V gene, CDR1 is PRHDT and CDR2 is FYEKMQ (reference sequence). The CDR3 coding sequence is TGTGCCAGCAGCTGGGGTGGCGCTGTGGGTGAAAAACTGTTTTTT. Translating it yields CASSWGGAVGEKLFF.

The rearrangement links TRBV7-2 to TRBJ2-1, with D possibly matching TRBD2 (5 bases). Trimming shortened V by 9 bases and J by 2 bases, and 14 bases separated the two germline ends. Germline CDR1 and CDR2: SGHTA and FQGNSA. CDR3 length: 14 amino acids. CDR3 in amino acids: CASSAAGPYNEQFF. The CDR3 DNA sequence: TGTGCCAGTAGCGCGGCGGGTCCCTACAATGAGCAGTTCTTC.

The CDR3, as DNA: TGCGCCAGCAGCCAACAGGGTTTCGTCTACGAGCAGTACTTC. Encoded protein: CASSQQGFVYEQYF. The V and J genes are TRBV4-1 and TRBJ2-7, with D perhaps matching TRBD1 (5 bases). The germline V and J ends were trimmed by 2 bases and 3 bases, with 11 bases remaining between them. There are 14 residues in the CDR3. Germline lookup yields CDR1 MGHRA and CDR2 YSYEKL.

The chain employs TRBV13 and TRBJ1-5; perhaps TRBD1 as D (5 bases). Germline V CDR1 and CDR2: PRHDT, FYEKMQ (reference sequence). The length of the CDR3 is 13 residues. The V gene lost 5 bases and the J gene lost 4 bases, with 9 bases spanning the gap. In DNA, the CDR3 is TGTGCCAGCAGCCCTGGGGCGAATCAGCCCCAGCATTTT. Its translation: CASSPGANQPQHF.

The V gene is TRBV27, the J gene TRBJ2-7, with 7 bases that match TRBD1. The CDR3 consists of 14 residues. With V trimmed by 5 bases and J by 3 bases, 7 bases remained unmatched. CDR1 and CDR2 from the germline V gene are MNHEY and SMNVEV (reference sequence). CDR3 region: CASSTGDRIYEQYF. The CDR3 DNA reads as TGTGCCAGCAGTACAGGGGACCGAATCTACGAGCAGTACTTC.

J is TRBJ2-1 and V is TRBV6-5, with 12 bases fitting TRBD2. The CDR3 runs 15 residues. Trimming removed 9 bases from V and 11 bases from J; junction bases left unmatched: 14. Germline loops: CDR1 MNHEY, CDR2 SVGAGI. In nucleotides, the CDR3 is TGTGCCAGTAGGTTATATCTAGCGGGAGGGTATCAGCAGTTCTTC. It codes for CASRLYLAGGYQQFF.

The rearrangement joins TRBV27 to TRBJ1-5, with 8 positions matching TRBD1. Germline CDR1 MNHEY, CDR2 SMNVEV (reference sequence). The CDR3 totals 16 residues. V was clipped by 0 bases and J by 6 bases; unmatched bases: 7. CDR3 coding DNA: TGTGCCAGCAGTTTATCGACAGGGGAGTTGGGTCAGCCCCAGCATTTT. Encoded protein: CASSLSTGELGQPQHF.

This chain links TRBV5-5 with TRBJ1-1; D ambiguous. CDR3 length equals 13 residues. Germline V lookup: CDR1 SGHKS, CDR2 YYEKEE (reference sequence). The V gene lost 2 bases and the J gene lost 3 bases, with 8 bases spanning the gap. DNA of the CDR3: TGTGCCAGCAGCTTTGAAGGGTACACTGAAGCTTTCTTT. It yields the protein CASSFEGYTEAFF.

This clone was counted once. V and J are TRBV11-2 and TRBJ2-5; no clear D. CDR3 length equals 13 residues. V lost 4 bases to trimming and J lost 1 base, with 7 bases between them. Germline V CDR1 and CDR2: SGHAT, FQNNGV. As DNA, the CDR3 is TGTGCCAGCAGCTCGGGTCCCCAAGAGACCCAGTACTTC. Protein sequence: CASSSGPQETQYF. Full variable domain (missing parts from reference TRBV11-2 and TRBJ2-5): EAGVAQSPRYKIIEKRQSVAFWCNPISGHATLYWYQQILGQGPKLLIQFQNNGVVDDSQLPKDRFSAERLKGVDSTLKIQPAKLEDSAVYLCASSSGPQETQYFGPGTRLLVL.

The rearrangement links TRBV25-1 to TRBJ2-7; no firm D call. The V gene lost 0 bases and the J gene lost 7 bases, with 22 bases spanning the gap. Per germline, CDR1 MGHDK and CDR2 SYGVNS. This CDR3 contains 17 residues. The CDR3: CASSEYNGVREVGEQYF. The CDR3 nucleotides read TGTGCCAGCAGTGAATATAACGGTGTCAGAGAAGTTGGGGAGCAGTACTTC.

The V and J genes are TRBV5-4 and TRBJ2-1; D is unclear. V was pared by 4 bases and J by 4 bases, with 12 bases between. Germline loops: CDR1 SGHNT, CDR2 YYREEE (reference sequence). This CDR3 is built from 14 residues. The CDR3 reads CASSPMTGYNEQFF. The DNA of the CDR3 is TGTGCCAGCAGCCCGATGACTGGTTACAATGAGCAGTTCTTC.

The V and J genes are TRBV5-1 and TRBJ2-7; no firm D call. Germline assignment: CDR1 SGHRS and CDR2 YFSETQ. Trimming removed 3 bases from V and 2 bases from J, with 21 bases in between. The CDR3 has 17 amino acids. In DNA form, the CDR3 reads TGCGCCAGCAGCTCCCTTGCGGTATTGACCGAAACCTACGAGCAGTACTTC. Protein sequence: CASSSLAVLTETYEQYF.

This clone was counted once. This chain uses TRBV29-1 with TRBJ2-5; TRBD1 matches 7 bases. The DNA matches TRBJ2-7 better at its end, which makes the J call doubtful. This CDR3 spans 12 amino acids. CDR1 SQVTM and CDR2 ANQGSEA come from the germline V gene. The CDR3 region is CSVTGDGYEQYF. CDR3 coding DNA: TGCAGCGTTACAGGGGATGGCTACGAGCAGTACTTC.

The CDR3 nucleotides read TGTGCCAGCAAACAAGACATGGACGGACTCCATCAGTACTTC. Its translation: CASKQDMDGLHQYF. The chain joins TRBV27 to TRBJ2-7, with D possibly TRBD2 on 5 matching bases. The germline gives CDR1 MNHEY, CDR2 SMNVEV (reference sequence). Trimming left V 7 bases short and J 10 bases short, with 23 bases between. This CDR3 contains 14 residues.

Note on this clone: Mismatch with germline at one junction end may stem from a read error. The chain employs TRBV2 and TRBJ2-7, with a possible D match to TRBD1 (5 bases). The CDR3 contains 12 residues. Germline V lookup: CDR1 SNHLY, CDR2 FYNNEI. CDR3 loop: CASTGLSYEQYF. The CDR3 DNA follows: TGTGCTAGCACAGGTCTCTCCTACGAGCAGTACTTC.

The CDR3 region is CASSVYYNEQFF. The CDR3 coding sequence is TGTGCCAGTAGCGTATATTACAATGAGCAGTTCTTC. The J gene is TRBJ2-1, the V gene TRBV19; D is unclear. V was cut by 6 bases and J by 4 bases, with 7 bases left in between. The CDR3 has 12 amino acids. The germline gives CDR1 LNHDA, CDR2 SQIVND (reference sequence).

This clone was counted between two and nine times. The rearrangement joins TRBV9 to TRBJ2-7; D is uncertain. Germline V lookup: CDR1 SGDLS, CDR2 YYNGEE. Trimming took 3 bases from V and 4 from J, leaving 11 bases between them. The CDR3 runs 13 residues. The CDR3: CASSADNHYEQYF. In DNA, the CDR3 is TGTGCCAGCAGCGCCGACAACCATTACGAGCAGTACTTC. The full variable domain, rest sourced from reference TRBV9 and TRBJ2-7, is DSGVTQTPKHLITATGQRVTLRCSPRSGDLSVYWYQQSLDQGLQFLIQYYNGEERAKGNILERFSAQQFPDLHSELNLSSLELGDSALYFCASSADNHYEQYFGPGTRLTVT.

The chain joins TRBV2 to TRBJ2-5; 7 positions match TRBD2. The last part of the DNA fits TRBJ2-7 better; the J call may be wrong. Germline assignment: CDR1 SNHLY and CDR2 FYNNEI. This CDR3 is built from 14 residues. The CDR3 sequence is CASSGSGNSYEQYF. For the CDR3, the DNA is TGTGCCAGCAGTGGGAGCGGGAACTCCTACGAGCAGTACTTC.